This T cell receptor (beta chain) comes out of a study of T cell responses to AZD1222 COVID-19 vaccine. Concerning this clone: Its specificity is not known.

General study points: The donor cohort was predominantly white British with a female majority, and clonal diversity may have been underestimated. Unmutated variant regions are reportedly the target of nearly half of TCRs that are spike-specific. CD4 TCRs linked to vaccination spanned spike, dominating at 160-218 and 743-854. The breadth and depth of Spike-specific TCRs increased once two AZD1222 doses had been given.

Assay used: immunoSEQ multiplex PCR; TCRdb lists only in-frame clones, some missing. The sample yields 140,000 to 150,000 clones, around 94% seen once. This sample comprised peripheral blood, obtained after recovery from COVID-19. This clonotype originated in an adult who had recovered from COVID-19.

The CDR3 here is CASAQGGHNEQFF. The CDR3 DNA follows: TGTGCCAGCGCCCAGGGGGGGCACAATGAGCAGTTCTTC. The gene calls are TRBV25-1 and TRBJ2-1; D is tentatively TRBD1 or TRBD2 (7 bases each). The CDR3 covers 13 residues. V was cut by 8 bases and J by 5 bases, with 13 bases left in between. Germline-derived CDR1 and CDR2 are MGHDK and SYGVNS.